The 5 T cell receptor beta chains listed next were all sequenced from one sample in a study of T cell responses to AZD1222 COVID-19 vaccine. Data came from immunoSEQ multiplex PCR; TCRdb stores just in-frame clones and leaves some out. The sample includes roughly 120,000 clones, about 90% of them seen just once. The sequencing here drew on peripheral blood, taken on day 0 of MenACWY control vaccination. Receptors originate from an adult in good health.

This chain connects TRBV10-3 to TRBJ2-7; maybe TRBD1 (6 bases). Trimming pared 0 bases from V and 4 bases from J, leaving 16 bases between. Germline V gives CDR1 ENHRY, CDR2 SYGVKD. The CDR3 spans 16 residues. CDR3 sequence reads: CAISESRGRGRYEQYF. The CDR3, as DNA: TGTGCCATCAGTGAGTCGAGGGGCAGGGGAAGGTACGAGCAGTACTTC.

V gene TRBV10-3 combines with J gene TRBJ2-1, with D perhaps matching TRBD2 (6 bases). Germline CDR1 reads ENHRY; CDR2 reads SYGVKD. The germline V and J ends were trimmed by 3 bases and 5 bases, with 23 bases remaining between them. The CDR3 is made up of 18 amino acids. The CDR3 DNA follows: TGTGCCATCAGTGATCCCCACGGGACTCAAGATAAGAACAATGAGCAGTTCTTC. It yields the protein CAISDPHGTQDKNNEQFF.

In its sample, this clone was seen a few times. The chain links TRBV7-9 to TRBJ2-7; D might be TRBD2 (5 bases). V shed 4 bases and J shed 4 bases, with 17 bases lying between them. This CDR3 is built from 15 residues. Germline loops: CDR1 SEHNR, CDR2 FQNEAQ (reference sequence). CDR3 sequence: CASSSRGAAFYEQYF. CDR3 coding DNA: TGTGCCAGCAGCTCCAGAGGAGCGGCCTTTTACGAGCAGTACTTC.

The chain links TRBV27 to TRBJ2-1, with D hard to call. CDR1 is MNHEY and CDR2 is SMNVEV in the germline V gene (reference sequence). Trimming removed 6 bases from V and 0 bases from J, with 12 bases in between. This CDR3 is 15 amino acids long. CDR3 loop: CASRPDTSSYNEQFF. CDR3 coding DNA: TGTGCCAGCAGACCCGACACAAGCTCCTACAATGAGCAGTTCTTC.

The chain has TRBV19 and TRBJ2-2; tentative D call: TRBD2 (6 bases). V lost 8 bases and J 4 bases, leaving 17 bases between the germline ends. This CDR3 comprises 15 residues. Germline V gives CDR1 LNHDA, CDR2 SQIVND (reference sequence). The CDR3 sequence: CASRHPGSATGELFF. In DNA, the CDR3 is TGTGCCAGTCGACACCCCGGGAGCGCCACCGGGGAGCTGTTTTTT.